Sequencing of this T cell receptor beta chain was carried out in a study of control samples from healthy donors and cancer patients. Assay used: immunoSEQ multiplex PCR; TCRdb lists only in-frame clones, some missing. This table has roughly 93,000 clones, 85% to 90% appearing once. Between the trimmed V and J ends, which lost 8 bases and 4 bases, there was a span of 11 bases. This CDR3 is built from 13 residues. The sequencing sample was made of PBMCs. This TCR was recovered from a woman in her fifties or sixties with colorectal cancer. The gene calls are TRBV12-3 or TRBV12-4 and TRBJ2-2, with D possibly matching TRBD1 (6 bases). The CDR3 protein is CASRQVLTGELFF. The CDR3 DNA is TGTGCCAGCCGACAGGTACTCACCGGGGAGCTGTTTTTT.